This T cell receptor beta chain originates from a study of T cells after posttransplantation cyclophosphamide (dated by TCRdb to between 2015 and 2016). Looking at the study overall: The study tracked T cell repertoire reconstitution by TRB sequencing after myeloablative bone marrow transplantation using posttransplantation cyclophosphamide as GVHD prophylaxis. In 3 patients, TRB sequencing was also performed on up to 3 more blood samples taken 2 to 5.2 years after transplant, and in 4 patients, pretransplant blood was also TRB-sequenced. Samples from about 33 PTCy-treated patients and about 17 related bone marrow donors of those patients were subjected to antigen receptor sequencing. Because TRA and TRB clonality were tightly correlated in 9 samples, subsequent TCR analyses were focused on TRB only. Blood from every one of the approximately 37 PTCy patients who had 1-year posttransplant specimens underwent TRB sequencing. Public TRB sequences were checked against a database of over 3,000 sequences associated with responses to pathogens, tumor antigens, self-antigens and alloantigens. What the authors observed across the whole study: Across 35 to 55 patients, TRB clonality was highly associated with recipient CMV seropositivity and CMV reactivation, and diversity in PTCy patients was similar to diversity in CNI/methotrexate controls. Donor-recipient similarity was low at 1-2 months but increased during the first year, and donor CD8+ memory clones often dominated later blood repertoires. The TRB repertoires of T cells infiltrating skin or the GI tract showed only limited overlap with the TRB repertoires found in blood.

The germline V gene yields SGHTA for CDR1 and FQGTGA for CDR2. The CDR3 has 13 amino acids, counting the end cysteine and phenylalanine. The sequence is cut down to CDR3 DNA, 39 bases in frame from base 1. V gives up 3 bases and J gives up 6 bases, and the segment between their germline ends measures 9 bases. About this clone: What this receptor recognizes is not known. Base qualities are not recorded, but no much larger clone differs from it by a single base.

Peripheral blood samples were provided by related bone marrow donors on the day of marrow donation. Mononuclear cells from peripheral blood and bone marrow were separated by Ficoll-Hypaque density centrifugation and then cryopreserved. FACS on a FACSAria II was used to sort CD4+ and CD8+ T cells, including the naive and memory subsets. TRB sequencing was run on genomic DNA with either the immunoSEQ assay at survey resolution or the hsTCRB kit. Turning to the authors' computational methods: The immunoSEQ software was used for initial read processing, and the LymphoSeq R package was used for repertoire analyses. For each TRB dataset, clonality was calculated as 1 minus normalized Shannon entropy, and the Gini coefficient was computed as well. Phenotypes of unsorted samples were inferred by mapping TRB sequences from sorted subsets of the recipient or donor onto unsorted samples of the same recipient. This is the immuneACCESS table as TCRdb keeps it, with only in-frame sequences that have V and J called. A part of the clones is gone; compared with another copy, unresolved V genes explain less than half, and the rest is unexplained. The DNA was the basis for D and trimming; V, J and clone size are from that table. The sample has nearly 7,000 clones on record, about three quarters of them singletons. The top ten hold over 20% of the sample.

Input material: memory CD4+ T cells sorted from blood. The clonotype comes from a woman aged 50 to 65 in good health and a related stem cell transplant donor. The V gene is TRBV7-3 and the J gene is TRBJ2-1, with TRBD2 perhaps the D gene, on 5 matching bases. Read as DNA, the sequence is TGTGCCAGCAGCTTTGCGGGTCTCAATGAGCAGTTCTTC. Translated, it gives CASSFAGLNEQFF.